The 6 T cell receptor beta chains presented below share a single source sample, sequenced in a study of technical replicates of blood from a few donors. The assay was immunoSEQ multiplex PCR, and TCRdb's table has in-frame clones only and misses some. The table has about 83,000 clones, just over 90% seen once. The sample consisted of T cells isolated from PBMCs. These receptors were obtained from a human donor in good health.

The chain carries TRBV2 and TRBJ2-4, with TRBD1 matching over 7 bases. Germline loops: CDR1 SNHLY, CDR2 FYNNEI. V was pared by 0 bases and J by 5 bases, with 4 bases of the junction left unmatched. The CDR3 totals 15 residues. The CDR3 sequence is CASSEARGQQNIQYF. The CDR3 DNA sequence: TGTGCCAGCAGTGAAGCCAGGGGACAGCAAAACATTCAGTACTTC. Based on the CDR3 plus reference TRBV2 and TRBJ2-4, the full variable domain is EPEVTQTPSHQVTQMGQEVILRCVPISNHLYFYWYRQILGQKVEFLVSFYNNEISEKSEIFDDQFSVERPDGSNFTLKIRSTKLEDSAMYFCASSEARGQQNIQYFGAGTRLSVL.

The chain couples TRBV2 to TRBJ1-1; TRBD1 matches at 9 bases. CDR3 size: 14 residues. V was pared by 11 bases and J by 7 bases, with 14 bases of the junction left unmatched. Per the germline V gene, CDR1 is SNHLY and CDR2 is FYNNEI. The DNA for the CDR3 is TGTGCCGGGTTACCCCCGGGACAGGGCTTTGAAGCTTTCTTT. Protein product: CAGLPPGQGFEAFF.

This clone appeared once. V is TRBV21-1 and J is TRBJ2-5; TRBD2 was called by the table and not checked on the DNA. TRBV21-1 is designated a pseudogene. This CDR3 comprises 18 residues. The CDR3 reads CASSSLGGLAGDRETQYF. The CDR3 bases are TGTGCCAGCAGCTCCCTTGGGGGACTAGCGGGAGATCGGGAGACCCAGTACTTC.

As regards this clone: Compared with germline, one end of the junction differs, possibly owing to a read error. This chain joins TRBV2 and TRBJ1-1; the D gene is possibly TRBD1 (5 bases). This CDR3 comprises 15 residues. Germline V gene data show CDR1 as SNHLY and CDR2 as FYNNEI. CDR3 in amino acids: CASTEVPGMNPEAFF. DNA of the CDR3: TGTGCCAGCACCGAAGTCCCAGGGATGAACCCTGAAGCTTTCTTT.

The rearrangement links TRBV2 to TRBJ2-1, with TRBD2 matching 10 bases. The CDR3 has 15 residues. CDR1 and CDR2 from the germline V gene are SNHLY and FYNNEI. The ends lost 6 bases at V and 5 bases at J; junction bases unmatched: 7. The CDR3 DNA follows: TGTGCCAGCAGGATGGGACTAGCGAAAGACAATGAGCAGTTCTTC. It codes for CASRMGLAKDNEQFF.

The chain joins TRBV11-3 to TRBJ2-7; D is perhaps TRBD2 (5 bases). Trimming shortened V by 1 base and J by 2 bases, and 12 bases separated the two germline ends. The germline CDR1 and CDR2 sequences are SGHNT and YENEEA. This CDR3 has 15 amino acids. CDR3 DNA sequence: TGTGCCAGCAGCTTAGTTGGCGGGCCGACCTACGAGCAGTACTTC. Translating gives CASSLVGGPTYEQYF. The whole variable domain, filled in from reference TRBV11-3 and TRBJ2-7, reads EAGVVQSPRYKIIEKKQPVAFWCNPISGHNTLYWYLQNLGQGPELLIRYENEEAVDDSQLPKDRFSAERLKGVDSTLKIQPAELGDSAVYLCASSLVGGPTYEQYFGPGTRLTVT.